This T cell receptor beta chain originates from a study of T cell repertoires in ileal Crohn's disease. Looking at the study overall: Thiopurines (11) or anti-TNF agents (around 17) were given postoperatively to about half. Study-wide points: Endoscopic recurrence occurred in every patient whose clonality exceeded 26.8%. Sorted CD8 T cells held more high-frequency clones than CD4.

Per sample, roughly 0.45 micrograms of biopsy DNA were TCRB immunosequenced. Profiling relied on immunoSEQ multiplex PCR, and the TCRdb table lists in-frame clones only, not all of them. The sample has 8,000 or so clones, around 81% seen once. The CDR3 length is 13 residues. From germline, CDR1 is SGHNT and CDR2 YYREEE (reference sequence). Trimming took 10 bases from V and 2 from J, leaving 15 bases between them. In the case of this clone: The antigen is not known.

V is TRBV5-4 and J is TRBJ1-1, with D uncertain. The TCR was taken from an adult with Crohn's disease. The material sequenced was ileal tissue. The DNA of the CDR3 is TGTGCCCTATCTCCCCAGGCTAACACTGAAGCTTTCTTT. It translates to CALSPQANTEAFF.